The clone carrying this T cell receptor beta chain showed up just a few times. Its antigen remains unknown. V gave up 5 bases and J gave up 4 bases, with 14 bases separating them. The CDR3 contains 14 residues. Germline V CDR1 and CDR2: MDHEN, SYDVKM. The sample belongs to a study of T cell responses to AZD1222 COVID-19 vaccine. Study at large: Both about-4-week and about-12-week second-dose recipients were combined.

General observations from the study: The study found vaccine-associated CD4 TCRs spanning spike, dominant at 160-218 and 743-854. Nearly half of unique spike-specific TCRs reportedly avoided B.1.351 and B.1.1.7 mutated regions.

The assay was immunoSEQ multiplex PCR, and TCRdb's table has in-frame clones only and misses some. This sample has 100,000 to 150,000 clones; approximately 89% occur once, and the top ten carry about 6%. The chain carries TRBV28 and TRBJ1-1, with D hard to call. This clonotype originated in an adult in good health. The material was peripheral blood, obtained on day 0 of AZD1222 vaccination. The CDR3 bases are TGTGCCAGCAGTCCCCGCCGTTTGATCACTGAAGCTTTCTTT. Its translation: CASSPRRLITEAFF.